These 21 T cell receptor beta chains came from one sample sequenced in a study of esophageal squamous cell carcinoma under preoperative chemotherapy. TCRdb re-called the PCR reads through MiXCR, storing one row per CDR3 protein. The table lists 16,000 or so distinct CDR3 sequences, roughly 66% of them singletons, with 45% to 55% in the top ten. Specified time point: before preoperative PTX-NDP chemotherapy. Sample collection was performed from a patient given preoperative chemotherapy. All receptors derive from a human donor with esophageal squamous cell carcinoma. The donor label of this sample is uncertain.

About this clonotype: Relative to the germline gene, one junction end is altered; a read error may explain this. The J gene is TRBJ2-3, the V gene TRBV6-1; 8 bases are shared with TRBD2. The germline V gene encodes CDR1 MNHNS and CDR2 SASEGT. This CDR3 comprises 16 residues. The CDR3 region has the DNA TGTGCCAGCGGGGGGCACGGGGGGGACGACCAAGATACCCAGTATTTT. It yields the protein CASGGHGGDDQDTQYF.

V is TRBV7-2 and J is TRBJ2-1, with no clear D. CDR1 is SGHTA, CDR2 FQGNSA, per germline. V gave up 2 bases and J gave up 13 bases, with 9 bases separating them. The CDR3 sequence is 11 residues long. The CDR3 region is CASSLRETQFF. CDR3 DNA sequence: TGTGCCAGCAGCTTAAGAGAGACCCAGTTCTTC.

The J gene is TRBJ2-1, the V gene TRBV6-1; TRBD2 aligns across 12 bases. With the DNA end fitting TRBJ2-7 better, the J assignment may be wrong. Germline V CDR1 and CDR2: MNHNS, SASEGT. The length of the CDR3 is 18 residues. The CDR3 DNA is TGTGCCAGCTCGGAGGGAAAACTAGCGGGAGGACGGTACAATGAGCAGTACTTC. This translates into CASSEGKLAGGRYNEQYF.

Concerning this clonotype: Compared with germline, one end of the junction differs, possibly owing to a read error. The V gene is TRBV6-1, the J gene TRBJ2-3; tentative D call: TRBD2 (7 bases). The CDR3 has 16 amino acids. Per germline, CDR1 MNHNS and CDR2 SASEGT. The CDR3: CASREGGGGDTETQYF. CDR3 coding DNA: TGTGCCAGCAGGGAAGGCGGGGGCGGAGACACAGAGACCCAGTATTTC.

This clonotype showed up just once. The junction and the germline gene differ at one end; a read error may be behind it. This chain connects TRBV6-1 to TRBJ2-2; TRBD1 might be the D (5 bases). The closer fit of TRBJ2-3 to the DNA end suggests the J call may be wrong. The CDR3 length is 15 residues. Germline-derived CDR1 and CDR2 are MNHNS and SASEGT. Here the CDR3 reads CASRTEPVSTGTQYF. The CDR3 DNA is TGTGCCAGCAGAACCGAGCCGGTGAGCACAGGTACGCAGTATTTT.

The chain couples TRBV6-1 to TRBJ2-7; 9 bases line up with TRBD1. With V trimmed by 6 bases and J by 4 bases, 10 bases remained unmatched. Per germline, CDR1 MNHNS and CDR2 SASEGT. CDR3 length: 15 amino acids. The CDR3: CASSPTGGIGYEQYF. In nucleotides, the CDR3 is TGTGCCAGCAGCCCTACAGGGGGCATTGGTTACGAGCAGTACTTC.

The chain uses TRBV3-1 and TRBJ2-3; 9 bases line up with TRBD2. The assigned J gene may be wrong: the sequence end matches TRBJ2-7 better. The CDR3 has 15 residues. Germline lookup yields CDR1 LGHDT and CDR2 YNNKEL (reference sequence). The CDR3 sequence is CASSQGRLAGGEQYF. The CDR3 region has the DNA TGTGCCAGCAGCCAAGGAAGGCTGGCGGGGGGGGAGCAGTACTTC.

This clonotype was recorded many times. Since a much larger clone is just one base distant, this may be a read error. V gene TRBV12-3 or TRBV12-4 combines with J gene TRBJ2-1, with D perhaps matching TRBD2 (6 bases). Judging by the DNA end, TRBJ2-7 fits better; the J call may be wrong. CDR3 size: 16 residues. DNA for the CDR3: TGTGCCAGCAGTCCGACGGAGGGACCGAACTACAATGAGCAGTACTTC. Protein product: CASSPTEGPNYNEQYF.

As concerns this clonotype: Mismatch with germline at one junction end may stem from a read error. This chain uses TRBV7-2 with TRBJ2-3; tentative D call: TRBD2 (6 bases). The CDR3 loop spans 18 amino acids. Germline V gives CDR1 SGHTA, CDR2 FQGNSA. The CDR3 sequence: CASSFAGTGGIDEDTQYF. The CDR3 DNA follows: TGTGCGAGCAGCTTTGCGGGGACTGGGGGGATCGACGAAGATACGCAGTATTTC.

This clonotype was seen repeatedly, ten times or more. The V call is TRBV27, the J call TRBJ2-1; the match to TRBD1 covers 7 bases. Near its end, the DNA agrees better with TRBJ2-7, so the J call may be wrong. The germline CDR1 and CDR2 sequences are MNHEY and SMNVEV (reference sequence). This CDR3 has 15 amino acids. For the CDR3, the DNA is TGTGCCAGCAGTTTATCGTACGGCAGGGGGTCCGAGCAGTACTTC. This sequence encodes CASSLSYGRGSEQYF.

As concerns this clonotype: A read error may produce the germline difference seen at one junction end. The chain links TRBV6-1 to TRBJ2-3; D unclear. Germline CDR1 MNHNS, CDR2 SASEGT. CDR3 length: 14 residues. The CDR3 protein is CASRPPVRGDTQYF. Here the CDR3 DNA reads TGTGCGAGCAGGCCGCCTGTGAGAGGCGATACGCAGTACTTT.

This clonotype turned up a few times. The chain couples TRBV4-1 to TRBJ2-5, with D possibly being TRBD2 (5 bases). The J call may be in error: the DNA end matches TRBJ2-7 better. Germline V CDR1 and CDR2: MGHRA, YSYEKL. This CDR3 is 15 amino acids long. The CDR3, as DNA: TGCGCCAGCAGCCAAGAGCCGCGAGGGATCGGCGAGCAGTACTTC. The encoded protein is CASSQEPRGIGEQYF.

This clonotype was detected many times. The J gene is TRBJ2-1, the V gene TRBV7-2; TRBD2 matches 12 bases. In germline, CDR1 is SGHTA, CDR2 FQGNSA. After removal of 5 bases from V and 4 bases from J, the junction contained 6 bases not matched to a gene. This CDR3 region has 16 residues. CDR3 DNA: TGTGCCAGCAGCCCCGCCACTAGCGGGAGGTACAATGAGCAGTTCTTC. Translation: CASSPATSGRYNEQFF.

The J gene is TRBJ2-1, the V gene TRBV6-4, with 9 bases that match TRBD1. Germline lookup yields CDR1 MRHNA and CDR2 SNTAGT. The junction had 10 bases not matched to a gene; V was cut back by 6 bases and J by 10 bases. CDR3 length: 14 residues. CDR3 sequence: CASSEGQGPSEQFF. In DNA, the CDR3 is TGTGCCAGCAGCGAGGGACAGGGCCCTAGCGAGCAGTTCTTC.

V usage is TRBV6-1 and J usage is TRBJ2-1; the D call may be TRBD1 or TRBD2 (5 bases each). CDR1 and CDR2 (germline): MNHNS, SASEGT. Deletions cut 1 base from V and 10 bases from J, with 17 bases between. The CDR3 consists of 15 residues. The CDR3 nucleotides read TGTGCCAGCAGTGAAGGGGACCCAAGCTCCTACGAGCAGTTCTTC. Protein: CASSEGDPSSYEQFF.

The chain joins TRBV6-1 to TRBJ2-2, with D perhaps assigned TRBD1 or TRBD2 (5 bases each). Near its end, the DNA agrees better with TRBJ2-3, so the J call may be wrong. The germline CDR1 and CDR2 sequences are MNHNS and SASEGT. The CDR3 sequence is 15 residues long. The CDR3 region has the DNA TGTGCCAGCAGTGCACAGGCCCAGAGCACCGGGGAGCAGTATTTT. Protein: CASSAQAQSTGEQYF.

At least ten counts were recorded for this clonotype. The junction shows a germline mismatch at one end, possibly a read error. The V gene is TRBV7-7, the J gene TRBJ2-5; TRBD2 aligns across 14 bases. Germline V CDR1 and CDR2: SSHAT, FNYEAQ (reference sequence). The CDR3 totals 17 residues. The CDR3, as DNA: TGTGCTAGCAGCCCCTCAGAAGTGGGACTAGCGGGGGTTGAGCAGTACTTC. This translates into CASSPSEVGLAGVEQYF.

A few counts support this clonotype. V gene TRBV27 combines with J gene TRBJ2-1, with a weak D call TRBD2 (6 bases). The end of the DNA is better explained by TRBJ2-7, so the J call may be wrong. The CDR3 spans 14 residues. In germline, CDR1 is MNHEY, CDR2 SMNVEV (reference sequence). CDR3 coding DNA: TGTGCCAGCAGTTTTTCCGGGAGAGGGTACGAGCAGTACTTC. Translated, it gives CASSFSGRGYEQYF.

This clonotype is medium-sized within its sample. For the CDR3, the DNA is TGCGCCACCAAAGGTGTCTCTGGGGCCAACGTCCTGACTTTC. This codes for CATKGVSGANVLTF. The rearrangement uses TRBV10-2 and TRBJ2-6; no definite D call. The germline V and J ends were trimmed by 10 bases and 0 bases, with 10 bases remaining between them. The CDR3 contains 14 residues. From germline, CDR1 is WSHSY and CDR2 SAAADI.

V usage is TRBV4-2 and J usage is TRBJ2-3, with D tentatively TRBD1 (5 bases). The V end lost 1 base, the J end lost 5 bases, and 10 bases lay between the germline ends. This CDR3 is built from 14 residues. The germline gives CDR1 LGHNA, CDR2 YNFKEQ. The CDR3 reads CASSQGHRGDTQYF. The CDR3 DNA reads as TGTGCCAGCAGCCAAGGGCATAGGGGAGATACGCAGTATTTT.

This clonotype has just one count. V and J are TRBV6-1 and TRBJ2-1; weak D call: TRBD1 (6 bases). The tail of the sequence fits TRBJ2-7 better, so the J call may be wrong. The CDR3 extends over 15 amino acids. From germline, CDR1 is MNHNS and CDR2 SASEGT. The CDR3: CASSGRDMLFAEQYF. CDR3 nucleotide sequence: TGTGCCAGCAGTGGCCGGGACATGTTGTTCGCCGAGCAGTACTTC.